This T cell receptor beta chain is from a study of shared clonotypes between healthy human individuals. Study-level background: Donors were two women and a few men aged 18 to 49.

Genomic DNA (from each subset) was split evenly across several immunoSEQ plates. Profiled with immunoSEQ multiplex PCR; TCRdb holds only in-frame clones, not every one. The repertoire consists of fewer than 500,000 clones, with about 75% occurring once and the leading ten covering 12%. Germline V gene sequence: CDR1 SGHTA, CDR2 FQGNSA. The V and J ends lost 2 bases and 5 bases respectively, with 13 bases between them. This CDR3 comprises 15 residues. The receptor was isolated from a middle-aged woman in good health. Some clones in this sample may be carry-over from other donors' samples. Material: PBMCs. J is TRBJ2-1 and V is TRBV7-2, with D unclear. This CDR3 reads CASSLSPGGHNEQFF. CDR3 sequence (DNA): TGTGCCAGCAGCTTATCCCCAGGTGGGCACAATGAGCAGTTCTTC.